Each of the 28 T cell receptor beta chains below was sequenced from the same sample in a study of TET2 disruption in CD19-targeted CAR T cells. Treatment given: autologous CTL019 cells: CD19 CAR with 4-1BB and CD3 zeta domains. Assay used: immunoSEQ multiplex PCR; TCRdb lists only in-frame clones, some missing. Recorded for this sample: roughly 26,000 clones. Their recognized antigens are unknown. This material consisted of CD8- CAR+ T cells sorted from cultured blood T cells, taken for CD19 CAR T cell therapy. Subset meaning: CD8-negative CAR-positive T cells from the infusion product. These receptors came from an older man with chronic lymphocytic leukemia.

On this clone itself: The sequenced fragment ends 3 residues before the CDR3 boundary, so the rest is inferred from the germline J gene. The V and J genes are TRBV11-1 and TRBJ2-5, with D tentatively TRBD2 (6 bases). Per germline, CDR1 SGHAT and CDR2 FQDESV (reference sequence). Trimming left V 5 bases short and J 5 bases short, with 18 bases between. CDR3 length equals 15 residues. CDR3 sequence reads: CASSPGDLTRETQYF. CDR3 DNA, as far as it was read: TGTGCCAGCAGCCCGGGGGACTTGACGCGGGAGACC.

By frequency, this clone is medium-sized. The read ends 3 residues before the CDR3 terminus; that terminus is restored from the germline J gene. The chain recombines TRBV20-1 with TRBJ2-5; 9 bases are a match to TRBD1. CDR1 is DFQATT, CDR2 SNEGSKA, per germline (reference sequence). The length of the CDR3 is 14 residues. Trimming at V came to 5 bases and at J to 7 bases, leaving 11 bases not matched to a gene. This CDR3 is CSAPPGQGKGTQYF. The sequenced CDR3 bases are TGCAGTGCTCCACCGGGACAGGGTAAAGGGACC.

In the case of this clone: The observed sequence ends 3 residues before the CDR3 terminus, with the missing tail filled in from the germline J gene. This rearrangement joins TRBV24-1 to TRBJ2-3; 9 bases agree with TRBD1. Germline CDR1 reads KGHDR; CDR2 reads SFDVKD. The CDR3 is 14 residues long. Losses at the gene ends were 0 bases for V and 6 bases for J; bases not matched to a gene: 0. CDR3: CATSDLGQGDTQYF. Partial CDR3 DNA: TGTGCCACCAGTGATTTGGGACAGGGGGATACG.

Frequency places this clone as medium-sized (0.01 to 0.1%). Read data end 3 residues before the CDR3 end; the end is taken from the germline J gene. The rearrangement joins TRBV4-1 to TRBJ1-1, with 9 bases aligning to TRBD1. The V gene end was trimmed by 3 bases and the J gene end by 4 bases; junction bases not matched to a gene: 15. This CDR3 has 18 amino acids. Germline-derived CDR1 and CDR2 are MGHRA and YSYEKL. The CDR3 reads CASSHPSGQGKDSTEAFF. CDR3 DNA (partial): TGCGCCAGCAGCCACCCAAGCGGACAGGGGAAGGATAGCACTGAA.

A note on this clone: The CDR3 end is not reached by the read, which stops 3 residues before it; the germline J gene fills it in. The genes are TRBV7-3 and TRBJ1-6; D is possibly TRBD1 (5 bases). The CDR3 totals 14 residues. Looked up from germline, CDR1 is SGHTA and CDR2 is FQGTGA. Trimming removed 3 bases from V and 10 bases from J, with 13 bases in between. This CDR3 is CASSLGRVDSPLHF. The CDR3 DNA, read in part, is TGTGCCAGCAGCTTGGGCAGGGTAGACTCACCC.

As to this clone: Read coverage stops 3 residues before the CDR3 terminus; the germline J gene supplies the remainder. The rearrangement links TRBV10-3 to TRBJ2-2; 8 bases fit TRBD1. Germline V gene sequence: CDR1 ENHRY, CDR2 SYGVKD. V lost 7 bases and J lost 6; bases outside the gene matches: 10. This CDR3 spans 15 amino acids. Incomplete CDR3 DNA: TGTGCCATCACTCCGGACAGGGCCAGGTCCGGGGAG. Its translation is CAITPDRARSGE. The whole CDR3 protein is CAITPDRARSGELFF.

A word on this clone: A read error may produce the germline difference seen at one junction end. The CDR3 reads CAGSMQEASGNAIYF. CDR3 DNA, as far as it was read: TGTGCCGGTAGTATGCAGGAAGCCTCTGGAAACGCC. The chain combines TRBV19 with TRBJ1-3; D call uncertain. The read ends 3 residues before the CDR3 terminus; that terminus is restored from the germline J gene. The CDR3 length is 15 residues. In germline, CDR1 is LNHDA, CDR2 SQIVND (reference sequence). The variable domain in full, completed from reference TRBV19 and TRBJ1-3, reads DGGITQSPKYLFRKEGQNVTLSCEQNLNHDAMYWYRQDPGQGLRLIYYSQIVNDFQKGDIAEGYSVSREKKESFPLTVTSAQKNPTAFYLCAGSMQEASGNAIYFGEGSWLTVV.

In the case of this clone: From the germline J gene comes the end of the CDR3, since the read stops 3 residues before it. The gene calls are TRBV27 and TRBJ2-3; TRBD2 aligns across 16 bases. V lost 6 bases to trimming and J lost 5 bases; unmatched junction nucleotides: 5. The CDR3 runs 16 residues. The germline V gene has CDR1 MNHEY and CDR2 SMNVEV (reference sequence). The CDR3 reads CASRKGTSGGGDTQYF. The CDR3 DNA, read in part, is TGTGCCAGCAGAAAGGGGACTAGCGGGGGGGGAGATACG.

Here the CDR3 reads CSASTGTSSYEQYF. The CDR3 bases that were read are TGCAGTGCGTCCACCGGGACTTCTTCTTACGAG. V is TRBV20-1 and J is TRBJ2-7; perhaps TRBD2 as D (6 bases). The missing CDR3 end, 3 residues past where the read stops, is filled in from the germline J gene. CDR3 length equals 14 residues. Germline V gene sequence: CDR1 DFQATT, CDR2 SNEGSKA (reference sequence). V was shortened by 6 bases and J by 4 bases, with 19 bases between the two germline ends.

As concerns this clone: The missing CDR3 end, 3 residues past where the read stops, is filled in from the germline J gene. The chain carries TRBV5-1 and TRBJ2-7, with 9 bases aligning to TRBD1. V gave up 2 bases and J gave up 6 bases; unmatched junction bases: 9. This CDR3 comprises 15 residues. Germline values: CDR1 SGHRS, CDR2 YFSETQ. The sequenced part of the CDR3 DNA is TGCGCCAGCAGCTTACAACAGGGGGCGCAGGGCGAG. It translates to CASSLQQGAQGE. From start to end, the CDR3 is CASSLQQGAQGEQYF.

As concerns this clone: The read stops 3 residues short of the end of the CDR3; the missing end is completed from the germline J gene. The chain employs TRBV29-1 and TRBJ2-7; a weak D match, TRBD1 (6 bases). The V gene lost 3 bases and the J gene lost 5 bases, with 11 bases spanning the gap. Germline V gives CDR1 SQVTM, CDR2 ANQGSEA. This CDR3 contains 12 residues. The covered CDR3 bases are TGCAGCGTTGAGTCACAGGGCCACGAG. Amino acids: CSVESQGHE. The full CDR3 sequence reads CSVESQGHEQYF.

Its frequency marks this clone as medium-sized (0.01 to 0.1%). The read stops 3 residues short of the end of the CDR3; the missing end is completed from the germline J gene. This rearrangement joins TRBV6-1 to TRBJ1-5; unclear D gene. Germline lookup yields CDR1 MNHNS and CDR2 SASEGT. The CDR3 consists of 16 residues. Trimming left V 2 bases short and J 2 bases short, with 13 bases between. The sequenced CDR3 bases are TGTGCCAGCAGTGAACAGCCTCCAGGCGGCAATCAGCCC. The encoded protein is CASSEQPPGGNQP. The whole CDR3 is CASSEQPPGGNQPQHF.

About this clone itself: The read terminates 3 residues before the CDR3 end, so the remaining end is supplied by the germline J gene. This CDR3 is also generated by other DNA sequences in the sample. J is TRBJ1-3 and V is TRBV12-3 or TRBV12-4; TRBD1 might be the D (5 bases). This CDR3 is built from 11 residues. CDR3 residues: CASSLGGTIYF. CDR3 DNA, as far as it was read: TGTGCCAGCAGTTTGGGGGGGACC.

With respect to this clone: The sequenced fragment ends 3 residues before the CDR3 boundary, so the rest is inferred from the germline J gene. The rearrangement joins TRBV2 to TRBJ2-7; D might be TRBD1 (6 bases). Germline CDR1 and CDR2: SNHLY and FYNNEI. Trimming removed 3 bases from V and 2 bases from J, with 11 bases in between. CDR3 length equals 14 residues. The part of the CDR3 DNA that was read is TGTGCCAGCAGTGAGGGGACACCAACCTACGAG. Translating gives CASSEGTPTYE. The full CDR3 reads CASSEGTPTYEQYF.

On this clone: Sequence at one end of the junction differs from germline and may be a read error. The sequence runs out 3 residues before the end of the CDR3; the remainder is reconstructed from the germline J gene. The same CDR3 can be traced to other DNA sequences in this sample. This chain links TRBV7-6 with TRBJ1-3; weak D call: TRBD1 (5 bases). The CDR3 has 17 residues. Germline V gene lookup returns CDR1 SGHVS and CDR2 FNYEAQ. The CDR3 reads CASSLVPDSRSGNTIYF. Partial CDR3 DNA: TGTGCCAGCAGCTTAGTCCCTGACAGTCGCTCTGGAAACACT.

About this clone itself: Distinct nucleotide sequences in the sample also encode this CDR3. CDR3 sequence reads: CASSPGGPVNYGYTF. CDR3 bases read: TGCGCCAGCAGCCCGGGGGGTCCAGTTAACTATGGC. This rearrangement joins TRBV5-1 to TRBJ1-2; a possible D gene is TRBD1 (5 bases). The sequenced fragment ends 3 residues before the CDR3 boundary, so the rest is inferred from the germline J gene. Trimming stripped 4 bases from V and 1 base from J, with 14 bases between. CDR1 and CDR2 (germline): SGHRS, YFSETQ. CDR3 length: 15 amino acids.

Turning to this clone: Sequencing ends 3 residues short of the CDR3 end; the germline J gene provides the rest. The chain uses TRBV12-3 or TRBV12-4 and TRBJ2-3; 10 nucleotides agree with TRBD1. This CDR3 is 14 amino acids long. V lost 5 bases and J lost 1; bases outside the gene matches: 0. The DNA read from the CDR3 is TGTGCCAGCAGTGGGACAGGGGGCACAGATACG. Amino acids: CASSGTGGTDT. The complete CDR3 protein is CASSGTGGTDTQYF.

On this clone: With the read ending 3 residues before the CDR3 end, the germline J gene is used to fill in that end. This chain joins TRBV20-1 and TRBJ1-1; a weak D match, TRBD1 (5 bases). The CDR3 is 15 residues long. CDR1 is DFQATT and CDR2 is SNEGSKA in the germline V gene (reference sequence). V was clipped by 4 bases and J by 1 base, with 16 bases between them. The sequenced part of the CDR3 DNA is TGCAGTGCTACCCCGACAGTAACTGCGAACACTGAA. The encoded protein is CSATPTVTANTE. The entire CDR3 is CSATPTVTANTEAFF.

On this clone: The missing CDR3 end, 3 residues past where the read stops, is filled in from the germline J gene. V usage is TRBV5-1 and J usage is TRBJ2-5; TRBD1 agrees at 11 bases. The CDR3 sequence is 15 residues long. V was clipped by 4 bases and J by 5 bases; unmatched bases: 7. Germline lookup yields CDR1 SGHRS and CDR2 YFSETQ. The sequenced CDR3 bases are TGCGCCAGCAGCGGCGGACAGGGGGCGCGTGAGACC. Translation gives CASSGGQGARET. The full CDR3 reads CASSGGQGARETQYF.

Concerning this clone itself: The missing CDR3 end, 3 residues past where the read stops, is filled in from the germline J gene. V usage is TRBV28 and J usage is TRBJ2-7; 11 bases match TRBD2. The ends lost 5 bases at V and 6 bases at J; junction bases unmatched: 6. Germline V gene sequence: CDR1 MDHEN, CDR2 SYDVKM. The CDR3 is 14 amino acids. CDR3 sequence: CASSVYSGGAEQYF. The sequenced CDR3 bases are TGTGCCAGCAGTGTCTATAGCGGGGGGGCCGAG.

Points on this clone: The DNA ends 3 residues before the CDR3 does, and the rest of the CDR3 is filled in from the germline J gene. This chain connects TRBV20-1 to TRBJ2-1; 12 bases match TRBD2. This CDR3 is 17 amino acids long. V was clipped by 1 base and J by 6 bases; unmatched bases: 10. In germline, CDR1 is DFQATT, CDR2 SNEGSKA (reference sequence). The CDR3 loop is CSARVLTSGGPANEQFF. CDR3 bases read: TGCAGTGCTAGAGTCTTGACTAGCGGGGGCCCCGCCAATGAG.

This clone is deemed medium-sized by its frequency. The read terminates 3 residues ahead of where the CDR3 ends, so the germline J gene completes it. The chain links TRBV29-1 to TRBJ1-6, with D maybe TRBD1 (6 bases). Per germline, CDR1 SQVTM and CDR2 ANQGSEA. There are 14 residues in the CDR3. Deletions cut 7 bases from V and 7 bases from J, with 17 bases between. CDR3 bases read: TGCAGCGCTAGATCCGGGACACCGAATTCACCC. Its translation: CSARSGTPNSP. The CDR3 in its entirety is CSARSGTPNSPLHF.

In regard to this clone: The sequence runs out 3 residues before the end of the CDR3; the remainder is reconstructed from the germline J gene. The chain joins TRBV10-3 to TRBJ2-4, with 8 nucleotides matching TRBD1. The length of the CDR3 is 13 residues. The germline V gene has CDR1 ENHRY and CDR2 SYGVKD. The DNA read from the CDR3 is TGTGCCACCCGGACAGGGATCAATCAGCCT. The encoded protein is CATRTGINQP. The whole CDR3 sequence reads CATRTGINQPQYF.

With respect to this clone: The CDR3 end lies 3 residues beyond the end of the read and is filled in from the germline J gene. The chain recombines TRBV20-1 with TRBJ1-4; weak D call: TRBD1 (5 bases). This CDR3 is built from 17 residues. The V and J ends lost 0 bases and 4 bases respectively, with 18 bases between them. Germline-derived CDR1 and CDR2 are DFQATT and SNEGSKA (reference sequence). The covered CDR3 bases are TGCAGTGCTAGAGACTCGTCCCCGCGGGGGAGTAATGAAAAA. This encodes CSARDSSPRGSNEK. The full CDR3 is CSARDSSPRGSNEKLFF.

With regard to this clone: The DNA ends 3 residues before the CDR3 does, and the rest of the CDR3 is filled in from the germline J gene. This rearrangement joins TRBV5-5 to TRBJ2-4; unclear D gene. CDR3 length equals 15 residues. V lost 0 bases, J lost 1 base, and 8 bases lay in between. From germline, CDR1 is SGHKS and CDR2 YYEKEE (reference sequence). The CDR3 reads CASSLASPAKNIQYF. The DNA read from the CDR3 is TGTGCCAGCAGCTTGGCTTCCCCTGCCAAAAACATT. Full variable domain (missing parts from reference TRBV5-5 and TRBJ2-4): DAGVTQSPTHLIKTRGQQVTLRCSPISGHKSVSWYQQVLGQGPQFIFQYYEKEERGRGNFPDRFSARQFPNYSSELNVNALLLGDSALYLCASSLASPAKNIQYFGAGTRLSVL.

In regard to this clone: The DNA ends 3 residues before the CDR3 does, and the rest of the CDR3 is filled in from the germline J gene. The rearrangement joins TRBV20-1 to TRBJ2-4, with TRBD1 matching over 11 bases. Per the germline V gene, CDR1 is DFQATT and CDR2 is SNEGSKA (reference sequence). The CDR3 extends over 16 amino acids. This chain's CDR3 is CSAIQGTGGIQETQYF. CDR3 DNA, as far as it was read: TGCAGTGCTATCCAAGGGACAGGGGGGATCCAAGAGACT.

About this clone itself: The CDR3 end falls 3 residues outside the read, so it is completed with the germline J gene. This rearrangement joins TRBV19 to TRBJ1-2, with a tentative D call TRBD1 (5 bases). Germline V gene data show CDR1 as LNHDA and CDR2 as SQIVND (reference sequence). The CDR3 extends over 15 amino acids. Incomplete CDR3 DNA: TGTGCCAGTAGCCCGGGGACTAGCGGGGTCTACGAA. Its protein is CASSPGTSGVYE. The whole CDR3 region reads CASSPGTSGVYEYTF. Supplemented by reference TRBV19 and TRBJ1-2, the full variable domain reads DGGITQSPKYLFRKEGQNVTLSCEQNLNHDAMYWYRQDPGQGLRLIYYSQIVNDFQKGDIAEGYSVSREKKESFPLTVTSAQKNPTAFYLCASSPGTSGVYEYTFGSGTRLTVV.

As to this clone: The read comes to an end 3 residues before the CDR3 does, leaving the germline J gene to fill in the end. The chain links TRBV2 to TRBJ1-5; the D is unclear. Germline-derived CDR1 and CDR2 are SNHLY and FYNNEI. V lost 2 bases and J lost 1, with 3 bases in between. The CDR3 is 13 amino acids. The CDR3 DNA, read in part, is TGTGCCAGCAGTGAACAAAGCAATCAGCCC. Protein product: CASSEQSNQP. In full, the CDR3 is CASSEQSNQPQHF.